This TCR beta chain was profiled in a study of blood T cell repertoires in COVID-19. Study-wide context: From the United States, Italy and Spain came samples of acute and convalescent COVID-19.

Authors' methods: Amplification with reference gene primers provided the estimates of nucleated cell counts. The assay was immunoSEQ multiplex PCR, and TCRdb's table has in-frame clones only and misses some. The DNA was the basis for D and trimming; V, J and clone size are from that table. Of approximately 330,000 clones listed, around 89% are singletons. This CDR3 region has 15 residues. Between the trimmed V and J ends, which lost 3 bases and 1 base, there was a span of 14 bases. The V gene's germline CDR1 is SGHDT and CDR2 YYEEEE. The rearrangement joins TRBV5-6 to TRBJ2-7; D is uncertain. The specimen was peripheral blood. The receptor's source is a woman in her forties or fifties with active or convalescent COVID-19. The CDR3 DNA is TGTGCCAGCAGCTCGGCCTCAGGATTTTCCTACGAGCAGTACTTC. Translated: CASSSASGFSYEQYF.